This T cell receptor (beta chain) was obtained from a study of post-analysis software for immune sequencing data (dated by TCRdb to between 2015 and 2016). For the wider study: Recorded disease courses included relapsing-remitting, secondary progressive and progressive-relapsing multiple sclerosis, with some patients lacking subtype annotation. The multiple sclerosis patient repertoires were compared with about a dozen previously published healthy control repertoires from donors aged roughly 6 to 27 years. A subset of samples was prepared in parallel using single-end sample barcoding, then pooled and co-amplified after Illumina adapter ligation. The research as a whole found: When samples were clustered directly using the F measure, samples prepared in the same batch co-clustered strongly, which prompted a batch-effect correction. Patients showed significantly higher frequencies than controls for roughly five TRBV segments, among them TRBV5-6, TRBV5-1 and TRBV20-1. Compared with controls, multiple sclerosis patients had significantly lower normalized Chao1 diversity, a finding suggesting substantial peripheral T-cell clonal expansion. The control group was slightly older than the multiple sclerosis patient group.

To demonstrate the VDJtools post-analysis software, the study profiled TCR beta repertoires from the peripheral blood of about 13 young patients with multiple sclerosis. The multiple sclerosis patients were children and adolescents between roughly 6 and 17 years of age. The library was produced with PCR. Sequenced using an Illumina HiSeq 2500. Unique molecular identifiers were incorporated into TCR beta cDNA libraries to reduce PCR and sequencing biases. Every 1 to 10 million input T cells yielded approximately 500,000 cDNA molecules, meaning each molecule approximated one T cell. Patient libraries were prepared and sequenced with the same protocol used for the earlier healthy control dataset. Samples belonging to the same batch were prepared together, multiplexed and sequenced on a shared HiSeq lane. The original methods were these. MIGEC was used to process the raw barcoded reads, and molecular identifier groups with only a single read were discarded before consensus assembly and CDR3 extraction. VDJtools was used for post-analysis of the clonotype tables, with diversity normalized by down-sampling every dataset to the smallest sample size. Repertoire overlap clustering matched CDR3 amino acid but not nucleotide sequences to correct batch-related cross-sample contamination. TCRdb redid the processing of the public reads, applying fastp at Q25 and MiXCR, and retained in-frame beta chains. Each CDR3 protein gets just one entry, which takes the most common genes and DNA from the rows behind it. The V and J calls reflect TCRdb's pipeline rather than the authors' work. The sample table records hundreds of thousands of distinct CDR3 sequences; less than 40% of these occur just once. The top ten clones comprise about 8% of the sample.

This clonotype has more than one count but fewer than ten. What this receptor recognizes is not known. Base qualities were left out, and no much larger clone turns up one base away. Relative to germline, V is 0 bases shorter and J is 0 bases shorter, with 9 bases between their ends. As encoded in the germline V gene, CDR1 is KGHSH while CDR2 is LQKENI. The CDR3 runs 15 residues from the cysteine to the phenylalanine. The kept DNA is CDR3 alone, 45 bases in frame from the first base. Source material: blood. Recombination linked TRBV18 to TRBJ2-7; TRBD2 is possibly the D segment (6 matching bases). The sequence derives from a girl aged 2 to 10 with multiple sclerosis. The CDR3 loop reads CASSPPERASYEQYF. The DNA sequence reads TGTGCCAGCTCACCACCGGAGCGGGCCTCCTACGAGCAGTACTTC.